This TCR beta chain was documented in a study of blood T cell repertoires in COVID-19. Germline V gene sequence: CDR1 SQVTM, CDR2 ANQGSEA. V was pared by 2 bases and J by 6 bases, with 11 bases between. The CDR3 sequence is 12 residues long. Profiling relied on immunoSEQ multiplex PCR, and the TCRdb table lists in-frame clones only, not all of them. The sample holds fewer than 300,000 clones; 88% are singletons and the top ten take 0.95% to 1%. The sequencing input was peripheral blood. The rearrangement uses TRBV29-1 and TRBJ2-7; weak D call: TRBD1 (5 bases). The TCR sequence derives from a middle-aged woman who had recovered from COVID-19. DNA of the CDR3: TGCAGCGTTGAATCATCAGGGCCCGAGCAGTACTTC. This sequence encodes CSVESSGPEQYF.